What follows are 10 T cell receptor beta chains derived from one specimen sequenced in a study of blood T cell repertoires in COVID-19. Profiling relied on immunoSEQ multiplex PCR, and the TCRdb table lists in-frame clones only, not all of them. The sample comprises just over 200,000 clones, over 75% of which are singletons, and 5.5% to 7% rests with the top ten. Sequencing input: peripheral blood. The receptors shown here come from a man at least 80 years old with acute or convalescent COVID-19.

This clone was observed a few times. This chain uses TRBV7-9 with TRBJ2-3, with 11 nucleotides matching TRBD2. CDR1 and CDR2 (germline): SEHNR, FQNEAQ (reference sequence). This CDR3 region has 15 residues. Germline trimming cut 2 bases from V and 3 bases from J; bases unmatched to any gene: 1. CDR3 residues: CASSLSSGRTDTQYF. Here the CDR3 DNA reads TGTGCCAGCAGCTTATCTAGCGGGAGGACAGATACGCAGTATTTT.

The rearrangement joins TRBV19 to TRBJ1-4; TRBD1 aligns across 7 bases. Germline trimming cut 4 bases from V and 3 bases from J; bases unmatched to any gene: 8. Germline assignment: CDR1 LNHDA and CDR2 SQIVND (reference sequence). CDR3 length: 16 residues. The CDR3 sequence: CASSTQTGRPNEKLFF. CDR3 DNA: TGTGCCAGTAGTACCCAGACAGGGAGGCCTAATGAAAAACTGTTTTTT.

This rearrangement joins TRBV5-4 to TRBJ2-3, with a possible D match to TRBD1 (7 bases). The CDR3 loop spans 16 amino acids. The germline CDR1 and CDR2 sequences are SGHNT and YYREEE (reference sequence). The V end was cut by 4 bases, the J end by 1 base, with 16 bases between. The CDR3 DNA sequence: TGTGCCAGCAGCCTGGAGCTCAGGGGGGGCACAGATACGCAGTATTTT. As protein: CASSLELRGGTDTQYF.

The chain carries TRBV3-1 (or the pseudogene TRBV3-2) and TRBJ1-2, with 7 bases fitting TRBD1. Germline CDR1 LGHDT, CDR2 YNNKEL (reference sequence). Losses at the gene ends were 6 bases for V and 2 bases for J; bases not matched to a gene: 3. This CDR3 has 13 residues. CDR3: CASRQTGNYGYTF. The CDR3, as DNA: TGTGCCAGCAGACAGACAGGGAACTATGGCTACACCTTC.

V usage is TRBV11-2 and J usage is TRBJ2-3; 10 bases match TRBD2. Germline V lookup: CDR1 SGHAT, CDR2 FQNNGV. The CDR3 length is 16 residues. V lost 5 bases and J lost 6; bases outside the gene matches: 11. The CDR3 here is CASSPGTSAGLDTQYF. The CDR3 DNA reads as TGTGCCAGCAGCCCCGGGACTAGCGCGGGGTTGGATACGCAGTATTTT.

This sequence joins TRBV10-1 and TRBJ2-1; D perhaps matches TRBD2 (6 bases). CDR1 is WNHNN and CDR2 is SYGVQD in the germline V gene (reference sequence). This CDR3 is built from 16 residues. V gave up 2 bases and J gave up 9 bases, with 20 bases separating them. The CDR3 coding sequence is TGCGCCAGCAGTGAGGTGGTGGAGGGGATTAGGGGTGAGCAGTTCTTC. This codes for CASSEVVEGIRGEQFF.

This chain connects TRBV3-1 (or the pseudogene TRBV3-2) to TRBJ1-5; D remains unclear. The ends were cut back, 1 base at V and 7 bases at J, with 8 bases in the middle. The germline CDR1 and CDR2 sequences are LGHDT and YNNKEL (reference sequence). The CDR3 runs to 13 residues. CDR3 DNA: TGTGCCAGCAGCCAAGGGGCTGAACAGCCCCAGCATTTT. It specifies CASSQGAEQPQHF.

The rearrangement joins TRBV5-5 to TRBJ1-5; 10 bases fit TRBD1. Germline values: CDR1 SGHKS, CDR2 YYEKEE (reference sequence). The CDR3 loop spans 15 amino acids. Trimming removed 4 bases from V and 6 bases from J; junction bases left unmatched: 7. CDR3 sequence reads: CASSEGQGRTQPQHF. The CDR3 bases are TGTGCCAGCAGCGAGGGACAGGGGAGAACTCAGCCCCAGCATTTT.

This chain links TRBV5-8 with TRBJ2-2; D possibly corresponds to TRBD1 (5 bases). From germline, CDR1 is SGHTS and CDR2 YDEGEE. V dropped 2 bases and J dropped 7 bases, with 15 bases sitting between them. The CDR3 totals 15 residues. This CDR3 reads CASSFAGARYGELFF. The CDR3 nucleotides are TGTGCCAGCAGCTTCGCTGGGGCGCGATACGGGGAGCTGTTTTTT.

A few counts support this clone. This chain joins TRBV5-4 and TRBJ2-1; TRBD2 matches 8 bases. CDR1 SGHNT and CDR2 YYREEE come from the germline V gene (reference sequence). J was trimmed by 8 bases and V by 2 bases; bases with no gene match: 9. CDR3 length: 15 amino acids. As DNA, the CDR3 is TGTGCCAGCAGCTTCGGGGGGGCTCAAGGTGATGAGCAGTTCTTC. Its translation is CASSFGGAQGDEQFF.